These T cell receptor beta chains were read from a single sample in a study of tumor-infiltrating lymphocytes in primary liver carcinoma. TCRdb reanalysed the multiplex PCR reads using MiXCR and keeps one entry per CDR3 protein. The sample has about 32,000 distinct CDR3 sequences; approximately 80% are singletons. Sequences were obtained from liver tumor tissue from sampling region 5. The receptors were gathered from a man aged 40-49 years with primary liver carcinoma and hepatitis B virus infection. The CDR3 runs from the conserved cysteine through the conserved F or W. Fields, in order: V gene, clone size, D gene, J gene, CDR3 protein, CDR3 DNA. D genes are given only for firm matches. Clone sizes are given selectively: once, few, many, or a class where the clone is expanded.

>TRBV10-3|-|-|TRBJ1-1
CGISESRDMNTEPFF
TGTGGCATCAGTGAGTCTCGGGATATGAACACTGAACCTTTCTTT
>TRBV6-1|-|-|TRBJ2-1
CAGRGWASYNEQFF
TGTGCCGGCCGGGGCTGGGCCTCCTACAATGAGCAGTTCTTC
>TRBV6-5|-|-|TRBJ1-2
CASTPHSNYSCTF
TGTGCCAGCACCCCCCACAGCAACTATAGCTGCACCTTC
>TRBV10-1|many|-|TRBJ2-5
CASSASTRGETQYF
TGCGCCAGCAGTGCCTCGACTAGAGGGGAGACCCAGTACTTC
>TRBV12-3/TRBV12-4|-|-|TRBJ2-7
CASSLSSFYEQYF
TGTGCCAGCAGTTTATCGAGCTTCTACGAGCAGTACTTC
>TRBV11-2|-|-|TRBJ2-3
CASSLAPLAIDAQYF
TGTGCGAGCAGCTTAGCCCCTCTGGCGATTGATGCGCAGTATTTT
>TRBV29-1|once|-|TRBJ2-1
CSVQQGANEQFF
TGCAGCGTCCAACAGGGAGCCAATGAGCAGTTCTTC
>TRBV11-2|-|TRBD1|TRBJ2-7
CISSLNPGQSYEQYF
TGTATCAGCAGCCTAAATCCGGGACAGTCCTACGAACAGTACTTC
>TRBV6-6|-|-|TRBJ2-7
CASSYSVVRRSAREQYF
TGTGCCAGCAGTTACTCGGTTGTGCGCAGGAGTGCACGCGAGCAGTACTTC
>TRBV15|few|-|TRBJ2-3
CATSHRLVDGDQPQYF
TGTGCCACCAGTCACCGACTCGTGGATGGGGATCAGCCCCAGTATTTT
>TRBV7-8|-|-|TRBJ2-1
CAGSSEFGGTYNEQFF
TGTGCCGGCAGCTCTGAGTTCGGCGGTACCTACAATGAGCAGTTCTTC
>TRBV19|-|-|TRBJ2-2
CASSTPTNGKPGELFF
TGTGCCAGTAGTACACCTACTAACGGGAAACCCGGGGAGCTGTTTTTT
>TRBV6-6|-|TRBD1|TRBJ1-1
CASSLQTGQGGETFF
TGTGCCAGCAGTTTACAGACGGGCCAGGGGGGTGAAACTTTCTTT
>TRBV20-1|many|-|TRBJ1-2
CSATAGRLSGYTF
TGCAGTGCTACGGCAGGTCGGCTCTCTGGCTACACCTTC
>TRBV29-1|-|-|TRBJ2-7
CSARTGRAYERYF
TGTAGCGCCCGCACAGGGCGAGCCTACGAGCGATACTTC
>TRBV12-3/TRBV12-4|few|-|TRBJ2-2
CASSAYPTGELFF
TGTGCCAGCAGCGCCTACCCCACCGGGGAGCTGTTTTTT
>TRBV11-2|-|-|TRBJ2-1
CANSPQREGLGEQFF
TGTGCCAACAGCCCCCAACGTGAGGGATTGGGTGAGCAGTTCTTC
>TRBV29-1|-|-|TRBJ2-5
CSVEETPKDTQYF
TGCAGCGTTGAAGAGACACCCAAAGATACCCAGTACTTC
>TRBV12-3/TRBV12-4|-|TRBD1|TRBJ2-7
CASSMRTGGSYEQCF
TGTGCCAGCAGTATGAGGACAGGGGGATCCTACGAGCAGTGCTTC
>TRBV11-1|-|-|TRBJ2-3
CASSLGLTGADTQYF
TGTGCCAGCAGCCTGGGACTGACGGGAGCAGATACGCAGTATTTT
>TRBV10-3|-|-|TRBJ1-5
CAISVCEGDQPQHF
TGTGCCATCAGTGTGTGTGAGGGCGATCAACCCCAGCATTTT
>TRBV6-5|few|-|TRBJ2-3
CASSPSWVGGGDTQYF
TGTGCCAGCAGTCCATCTTGGGTGGGAGGAGGAGATACGCAGTATTTC
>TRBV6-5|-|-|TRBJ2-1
CASNVDYEQFF
TGTGCCAGCAATGTAGACTACGAGCAGTTCTTC
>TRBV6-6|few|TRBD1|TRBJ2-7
CASSKTGQAFSYKQYF
TGTGCCAGCAGCAAGACGGGACAGGCGTTCTCCTACAAGCAGTACTTC
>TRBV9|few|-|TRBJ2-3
CASSVHRTDTQYF
TGTGCCAGCAGCGTGCATCGGACGGATACGCAGTATTTT
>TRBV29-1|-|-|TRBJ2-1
CSTQAWGATNEQFF
TGCAGCACCCAAGCATGGGGGGCTACAAATGAGCAGTTCTTC
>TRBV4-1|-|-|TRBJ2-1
CASSRETIYNEQFF
TGCGCCAGCAGCCGAGAGACTATATACAATGAGCAGTTCTTC
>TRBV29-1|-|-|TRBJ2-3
CSVAATGSTGTQYF
TGCAGCGTTGCGGCAACAGGGAGCACGGGTACGCAGTATTTT
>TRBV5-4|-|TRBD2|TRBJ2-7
CASSSLGLAGYEHYF
TGTGCCAGCAGCTCGCTGGGACTAGCGGGGTACGAGCACTACTTC
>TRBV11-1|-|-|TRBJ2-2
CASSLVGFGELFF
TGCGCCAGCAGCTTAGTAGGTTTCGGGGAGCTCTTTTTT
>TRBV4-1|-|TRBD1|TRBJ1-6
CASSHNLEGADSSLHF
TGCGCGAGCAGCCACAACCTAGAGGGGGCGGATTCATCCCTCCACTTT
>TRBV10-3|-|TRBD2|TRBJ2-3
CAINRDYQWGADTQYF
TGTGCCATCAACCGGGACTACCAATGGGGCGCAGATACGCAGTATTTT
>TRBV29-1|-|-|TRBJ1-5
CSVVFAGASAQHF
TGCAGCGTTGTGTTTGCGGGAGCATCAGCCCAGCATTTT
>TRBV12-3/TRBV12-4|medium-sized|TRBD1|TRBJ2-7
CASSRGTGGPYEQYF
TGTGCCAGCAGCCGAGGGACAGGGGGACCCTACGAGCAGTACTTC
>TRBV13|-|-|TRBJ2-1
CASNLINEQFF
TGTGCCAGCAACTTAATAAATGAGCAGTTCTTC
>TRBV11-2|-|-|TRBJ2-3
CASSLDLDTQYF
TGTGCCAGCAGCTTAGATCTAGATACGCAGTATTTT
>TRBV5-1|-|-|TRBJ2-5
CASSLQPLGLETQYF
TGCGCCAGCAGCCTACAGCCCCTTGGCCTAGAGACCCAATACTTC
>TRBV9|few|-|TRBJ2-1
CASSVGGIHNEQFF
TGTGCCAGCAGCGTAGGAGGGATCCACAATGAGCAGTTCTTC
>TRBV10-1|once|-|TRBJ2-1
CTSSESRPVRNNEQFF
TGCACCAGCAGTGAGTCGAGACCCGTGAGAAACAATGAGCAGTTCTTC
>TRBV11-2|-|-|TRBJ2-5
CASSSGHGRETQYF
TGTGCCAGCAGCTCGGGACATGGAAGGGAGACTCAGTACTTC
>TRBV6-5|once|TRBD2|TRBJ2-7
CTSNYAGELGEQYF
TGTACCAGCAATTACGCGGGAGAACTAGGCGAGCAGTACTTC
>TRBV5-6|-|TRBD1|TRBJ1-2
CAITSSSWTGGHYGYTF
TGTGCCATCACCTCATCGAGCTGGACAGGGGGGCACTATGGCTACACCTTC
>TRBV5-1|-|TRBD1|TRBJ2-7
CASSLGVGTAYSYEHYF
TGTGCCAGCAGCTTGGGAGTTGGGACAGCTTACTCCTACGAGCACTACTTC
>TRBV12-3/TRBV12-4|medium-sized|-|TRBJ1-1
CASSPLAFF
TGTGCCAGCAGTCCCTTAGCTTTCTTT
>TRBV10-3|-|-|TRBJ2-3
CAIRYTSRASTDMQYF
TGTGCCATCAGGTACACTAGTCGGGCTAGCACAGATATGCAGTATTTT
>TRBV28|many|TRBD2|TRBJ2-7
CASSLLAGDYEQYF
TGTGCCAGCAGTTTATTGGCGGGAGACTACGAGCAGTACTTC
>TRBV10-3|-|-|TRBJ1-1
CAISESRDMNAEAFF
TGTGCCATCAGTGAGTCTCGGGATATGAACGCTGAGGCTTTCTTT
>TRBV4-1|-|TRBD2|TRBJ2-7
CANSHPGLAGGPNRFEQYF
TGCGCCAACAGCCACCCGGGACTAGCGGGAGGGCCGAATAGGTTCGAGCAGTACTTC
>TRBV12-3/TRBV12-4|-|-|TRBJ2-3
CASSSQVGQYF
TGTGCCAGCAGCTCCCAGGTTGGGCAGTATTTT
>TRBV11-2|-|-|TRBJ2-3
CASSRQPIIPTGTQYF
TGTGCCAGCAGTCGACAACCCATCATCCCCACAGGTACGCAGTATTTT
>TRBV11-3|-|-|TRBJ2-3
CASSLESRRTDTQYF
TGTGCCAGTAGCTTAGAGTCGAGGCGCACAGATACGCAGTATTTT
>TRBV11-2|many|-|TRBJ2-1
CASSLNDAYEQFF
TGTGCCAGCAGCTTAAATGATGCCTATGAGCAGTTCTTC
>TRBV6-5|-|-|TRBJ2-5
CASGYWGIQETQYF
TGTGCCAGCGGTTACTGGGGGATCCAAGAGACCCAGTACTTT
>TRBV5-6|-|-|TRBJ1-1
CAISWGGTEAFF
TGTGCCATCAGCTGGGGGGGAACCGAAGCTTTCTTT
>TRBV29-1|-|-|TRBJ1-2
CGVEDQGADYTF
TGCGGTGTTGAAGATCAAGGAGCTGACTACACCTTC
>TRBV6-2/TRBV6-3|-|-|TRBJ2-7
CASSYNRESSEQYF
TGTGCCAGCAGTTATAACAGGGAGTCTTCCGAGCAGTACTTC
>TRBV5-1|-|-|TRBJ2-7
CASSLDTVGLAYEQYF
TGCGCCAGCAGCTTGGATACCGTGGGGCTTGCTTACGAGCAGTACTTC